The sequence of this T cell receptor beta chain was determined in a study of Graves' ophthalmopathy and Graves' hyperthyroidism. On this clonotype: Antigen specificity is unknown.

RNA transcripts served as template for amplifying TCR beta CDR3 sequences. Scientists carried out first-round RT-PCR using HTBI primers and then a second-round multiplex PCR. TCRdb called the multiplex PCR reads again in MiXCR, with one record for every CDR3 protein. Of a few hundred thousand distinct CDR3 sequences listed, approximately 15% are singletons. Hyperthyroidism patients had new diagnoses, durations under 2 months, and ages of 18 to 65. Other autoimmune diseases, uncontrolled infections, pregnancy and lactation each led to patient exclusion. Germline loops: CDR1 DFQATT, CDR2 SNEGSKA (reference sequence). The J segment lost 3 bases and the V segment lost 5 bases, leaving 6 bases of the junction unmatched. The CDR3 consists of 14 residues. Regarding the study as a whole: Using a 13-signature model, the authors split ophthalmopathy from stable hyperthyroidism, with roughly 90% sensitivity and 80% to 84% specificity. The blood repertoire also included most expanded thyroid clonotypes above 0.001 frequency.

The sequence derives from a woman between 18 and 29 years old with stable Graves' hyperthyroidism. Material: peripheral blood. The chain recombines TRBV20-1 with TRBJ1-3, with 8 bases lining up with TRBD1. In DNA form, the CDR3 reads TGCAGTGCTCCGGACAGGGCTGGTGGAAACACCATATATTTT. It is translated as CSAPDRAGGNTIYF.